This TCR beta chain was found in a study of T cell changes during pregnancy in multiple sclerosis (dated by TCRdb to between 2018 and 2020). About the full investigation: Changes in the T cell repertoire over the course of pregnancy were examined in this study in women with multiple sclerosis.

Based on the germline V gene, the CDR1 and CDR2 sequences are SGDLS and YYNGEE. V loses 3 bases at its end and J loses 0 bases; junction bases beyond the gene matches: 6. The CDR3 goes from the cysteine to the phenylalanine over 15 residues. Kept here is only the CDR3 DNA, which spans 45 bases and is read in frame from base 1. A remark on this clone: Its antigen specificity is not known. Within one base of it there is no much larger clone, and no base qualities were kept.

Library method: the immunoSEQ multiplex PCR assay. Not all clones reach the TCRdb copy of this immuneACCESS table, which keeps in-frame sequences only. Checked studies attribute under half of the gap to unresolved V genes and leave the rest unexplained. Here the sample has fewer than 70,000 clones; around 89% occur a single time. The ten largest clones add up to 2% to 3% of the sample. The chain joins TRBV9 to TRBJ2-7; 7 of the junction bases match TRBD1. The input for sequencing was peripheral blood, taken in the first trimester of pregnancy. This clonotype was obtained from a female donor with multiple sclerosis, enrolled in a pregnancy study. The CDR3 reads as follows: CASSATGHSSYEQYF. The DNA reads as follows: TGTGCCAGCAGCGCGACAGGGCATAGCTCCTACGAGCAGTACTTC.